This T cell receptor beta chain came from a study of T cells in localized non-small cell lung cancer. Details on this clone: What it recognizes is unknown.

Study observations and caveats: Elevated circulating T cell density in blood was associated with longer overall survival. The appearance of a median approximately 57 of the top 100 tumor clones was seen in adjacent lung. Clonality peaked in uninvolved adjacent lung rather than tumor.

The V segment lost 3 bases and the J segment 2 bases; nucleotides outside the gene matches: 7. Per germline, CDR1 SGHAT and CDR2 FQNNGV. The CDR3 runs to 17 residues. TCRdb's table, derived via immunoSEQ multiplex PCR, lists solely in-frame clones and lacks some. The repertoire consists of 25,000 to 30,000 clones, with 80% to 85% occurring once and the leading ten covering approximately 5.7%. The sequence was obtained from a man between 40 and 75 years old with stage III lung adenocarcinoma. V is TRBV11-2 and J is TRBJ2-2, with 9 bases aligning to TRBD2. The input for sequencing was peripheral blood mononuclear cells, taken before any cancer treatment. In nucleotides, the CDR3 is TGTGCCAGCAGCTTGTATAGCGGGGGAGCTAACACCGGGGAGCTGTTTTTT. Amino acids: CASSLYSGGANTGELFF. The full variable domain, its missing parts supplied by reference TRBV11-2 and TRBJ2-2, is EAGVAQSPRYKIIEKRQSVAFWCNPISGHATLYWYQQILGQGPKLLIQFQNNGVVDDSQLPKDRFSAERLKGVDSTLKIQPAKLEDSAVYLCASSLYSGGANTGELFFGEGSRLTVL.